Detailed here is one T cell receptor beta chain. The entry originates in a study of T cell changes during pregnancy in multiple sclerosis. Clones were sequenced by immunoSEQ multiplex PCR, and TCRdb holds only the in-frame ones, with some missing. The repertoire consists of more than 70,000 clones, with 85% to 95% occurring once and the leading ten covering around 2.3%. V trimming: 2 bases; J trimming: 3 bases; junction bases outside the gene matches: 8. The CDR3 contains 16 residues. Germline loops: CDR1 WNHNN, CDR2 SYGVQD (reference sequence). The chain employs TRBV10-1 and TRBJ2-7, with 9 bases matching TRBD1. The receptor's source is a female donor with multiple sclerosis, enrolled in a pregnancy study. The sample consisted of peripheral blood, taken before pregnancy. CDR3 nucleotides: TGCGCCAGCAGTGAGGCCCCCGGGACAGGGTTCTACGAGCAGTACTTC. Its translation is CASSEAPGTGFYEQYF.